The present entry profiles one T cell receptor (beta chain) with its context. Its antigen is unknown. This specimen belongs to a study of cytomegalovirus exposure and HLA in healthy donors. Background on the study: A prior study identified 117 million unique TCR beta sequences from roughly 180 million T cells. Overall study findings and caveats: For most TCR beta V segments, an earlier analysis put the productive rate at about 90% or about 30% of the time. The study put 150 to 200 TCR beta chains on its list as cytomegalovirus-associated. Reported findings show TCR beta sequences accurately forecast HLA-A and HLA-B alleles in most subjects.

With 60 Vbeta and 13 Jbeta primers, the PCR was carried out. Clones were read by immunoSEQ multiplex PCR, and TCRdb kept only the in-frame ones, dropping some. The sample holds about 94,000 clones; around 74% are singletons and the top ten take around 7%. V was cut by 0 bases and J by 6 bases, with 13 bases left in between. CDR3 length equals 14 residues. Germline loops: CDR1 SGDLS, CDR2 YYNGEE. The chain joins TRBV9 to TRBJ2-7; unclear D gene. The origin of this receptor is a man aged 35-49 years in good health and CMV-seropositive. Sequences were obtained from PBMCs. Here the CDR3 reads CASSVERQSPEQYF. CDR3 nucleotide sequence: TGTGCCAGCAGCGTAGAGCGTCAGTCCCCCGAGCAGTACTTC.